The sequence of this TCR beta chain was determined in a study of CD8 T cells in ankylosing spondylitis. Study-wide results and caveats: Several of the motif variants were reported before in synovial fluid and blood from reactive arthritis.

Making the TCR beta libraries involved quantitative 5'-RACE with molecular barcodes. TCRdb re-derived calls from the 5' RACE reads in MiXCR, one entry per CDR3 protein. The sample shows under 250,000 distinct CDR3 sequences, 32% of them seen only once. Trimming left V 5 bases short and J 6 bases short, with 10 bases between. The CDR3 runs 12 residues. In germline, CDR1 is MNHNY, CDR2 SVGAGI (reference sequence). This clonotype was detected a few times. Its antigen is as yet unknown. J is TRBJ1-1 and V is TRBV6-6; D unclear. Sequenced sample: blood, either unsorted or a sorted T cell fraction (not recorded which). The receptor's source is a male donor with ankylosing spondylitis or in good health (not recorded which). The CDR3 spells CASSPKQSEAFF. The CDR3 DNA is TGTGCCAGCAGTCCTAAACAGTCTGAAGCTTTCTTT.